These 21 T cell receptor beta chains came from one sample sequenced in a study of breast tumors, draining lymph nodes, adjacent tissues. TCRdb used MiXCR to reprocess the multiplex PCR reads, holding one entry per CDR3 protein. The repertoire holds under 150,000 distinct CDR3 sequences, with about a fifth as singletons. Breast cancer patients provided tissue from their axillary draining lymph nodes. The sample comprised axillary lymph node tissue. The receptors derive from a female donor with breast cancer. Some clones in this sample may be carry-over from other donors' samples.

This clonotype was detected many times. The chain's CDR3 is CASSVGGNNEKLFF. CDR3 nucleotide sequence: TGTGCCAGCAGCGTTGGGGGCAACAATGAAAAACTGTTTTTT. The chain couples TRBV11-3 to TRBJ1-4; a possible D gene is TRBD1 (6 bases). Germline values: CDR1 SGHNT, CDR2 YENEEA. Trimming removed 5 bases from V and 5 bases from J, with 12 bases in between. The CDR3 is made up of 14 amino acids.

About this clonotype: Relative to the germline gene, one junction end is altered; a read error may explain this. This rearrangement joins TRBV27 to TRBJ1-5; weak D call: TRBD1 (5 bases). The CDR3 has 14 amino acids. Germline V gene data show CDR1 as MNHEY and CDR2 as SMNVEV (reference sequence). CDR3 bases: TGTGCCAGCAGTCTATCGGGAGGGGCTCAGCCCCAGCATTTT. This translates into CASSLSGGAQPQHF.

In its sample, this clonotype was seen many times. The J gene is TRBJ2-7, the V gene TRBV5-8; no definite D call. Germline V gene sequence: CDR1 SGHTS, CDR2 YDEGEE. The V end lost 2 bases, the J end lost 0 bases, and 9 bases lay between the germline ends. The CDR3 is made up of 14 amino acids. DNA of the CDR3: TGTGCCAGCAGCTTTAGGGTCAACTCCTACGAGCAGTACTTC. Encoded protein: CASSFRVNSYEQYF.

This clonotype was seen at least ten times. The rearrangement uses TRBV5-5 and TRBJ2-3; perhaps TRBD2 as D (6 bases). Germline CDR1 reads SGHKS; CDR2 reads YYEKEE (reference sequence). V was trimmed by 4 bases and J by 5 bases, leaving 14 bases between them. This CDR3 contains 14 residues. CDR3 in DNA: TGTGCCAGCAGCACCCGGGACTGGCAAGATACGCAGTATTTT. Protein product: CASSTRDWQDTQYF.

This clonotype was counted only a few times. J is TRBJ1-2 and V is TRBV19; D not resolved. The V gene lost 7 bases and the J gene lost 8 bases, with 17 bases spanning the gap. Germline values: CDR1 LNHDA, CDR2 SQIVND (reference sequence). This CDR3 has 13 amino acids. The CDR3 DNA reads TGTGCCAGTACCCAGGCGGCTTCGACGGGCTACACCTTC. This sequence encodes CASTQAASTGYTF. Filled out from reference TRBV19 and TRBJ1-2, the complete variable domain reads DGGITQSPKYLFRKEGQNVTLSCEQNLNHDAMYWYRQDPGQGLRLIYYSQIVNDFQKGDIAEGYSVSREKKESFPLTVTSAQKNPTAFYLCASTQAASTGYTFGSGTRLTVV.

Worth noting for this clonotype: A clone one base away is much larger, so this may be a read error. V usage is TRBV13 and J usage is TRBJ2-5; D is possibly TRBD2 (6 bases). Per germline, CDR1 PRHDT and CDR2 FYEKMQ (reference sequence). CDR3 size: 15 residues. The CDR3 DNA follows: TGTGCCAGCAGCCTAACAAGCCGAGGAGGGGAGATCCAGTACTTC. Residues: CASSLTSRGGEIQYF.

Ten or more counts support this clonotype. V gene TRBV2 combines with J gene TRBJ2-3; TRBD2 matches 12 bases. Germline CDR1 is SNHLY and CDR2 is FYNNEI. V lost 4 bases, J lost 1 base, and 9 bases stayed unmatched. This CDR3 spans 18 amino acids. The CDR3 here is CASSANLAGGPGTDTQYF. In DNA form, the CDR3 reads TGTGCCAGCAGTGCGAATCTAGCGGGAGGGCCCGGCACAGATACGCAGTATTTT.

This clonotype was observed at least ten times. The J gene is TRBJ2-1, the V gene TRBV5-1; possible D gene TRBD2, 5 bases. CDR1 and CDR2 from the germline V gene are SGHRS and YFSETQ. The CDR3 spans 13 residues. V dropped 0 bases and J dropped 7 bases, with 8 bases sitting between them. The CDR3 region is CASSLELGNEQFF. The CDR3 bases are TGCGCCAGCAGCTTGGAACTAGGGAATGAGCAGTTCTTC.

Of note for this clonotype: This may stem from a read error, because a much larger clone lies one nucleotide away. The V gene is TRBV5-5, the J gene TRBJ2-1, with 8 nucleotides matching TRBD2. The CDR3 length is 16 residues. Per germline, CDR1 SGHKS and CDR2 YYEKEE (reference sequence). The CDR3 here is CASSPLAAGGHNEQLF. CDR3 sequence (DNA): TGTGCCAGCAGCCCCCTAGCCGCGGGAGGCCACAATGAGCAGCTCTTC. The complete variable domain, with remaining parts taken from reference TRBV5-5 and TRBJ2-1, reads DAGVTQSPTHLIKTRGQQVTLRCSPISGHKSVSWYQQVLGQGPQFIFQYYEKEERGRGNFPDRFSARQFPNYSSELNVNALLLGDSALYLCASSPLAAGGHNEQLFGPGTRLTVL.

To note about this clonotype: With a much larger clone just one base away, this may be a read error. Here the CDR3 omits its conserved ending phenylalanine or tryptophan, so a read error is the likely source. The chain links TRBV5-1 to TRBJ2-5; 7 bases match TRBD1. Looked up from germline, CDR1 is SGHRS and CDR2 is YFSETQ. V trimming: 2 bases; J trimming: 5 bases; junction bases outside the gene matches: 6. The CDR3 extends over 14 amino acids. This CDR3 is CASSFTGDGETQYL. As DNA, the CDR3 is TGCGCCAGCAGCTTTACAGGGGATGGCGAGACCCAGTACCTC.

The chain carries TRBV20-1 and TRBJ2-1, with 11 bases aligning to TRBD2. V trimming: 5 bases; J trimming: 7 bases; junction bases outside the gene matches: 10. Germline V CDR1 and CDR2: DFQATT, SNEGSKA (reference sequence). This CDR3 has 15 amino acids. The DNA of the CDR3 is TGCAGTGCTTATGACTGGTCTAGCGGGAGGAATGAGCAGTTCTTC. It specifies CSAYDWSSGRNEQFF.

In its sample, this clonotype was seen many times. The chain employs TRBV3-2 and TRBJ2-7; the tabulated D call, TRBD2, remains unverified against the DNA. TRBV3-2 constitutes a pseudogene. This CDR3 region has 14 residues. CDR3 sequence: CASSRRGQGPEQYF. The CDR3 coding sequence is TGTGCCAGCAGCCGCCGGGGCCAGGGCCCCGAGCAGTACTTC.

In its sample, this clonotype is medium-sized. The chain employs TRBV24-1 and TRBJ2-5, with 7 bases lining up with TRBD2. The germline V gene encodes CDR1 KGHDR and CDR2 SFDVKD. This CDR3 is built from 13 residues. Unmatched junction bases numbered 5, after V lost 6 bases and J lost 5 bases. DNA of the CDR3: TGTGCCACCAGTTTAGCGGGTGGGGAGACCCAGTACTTC. Its protein product is CATSLAGGETQYF.

To note about this clonotype: The conserved final phenylalanine or tryptophan is absent from the CDR3, which likely points to a read error. The gene calls are TRBV20-1 and TRBJ2-7, with 8 bases that match TRBD1. This CDR3 has 15 amino acids. J lost 0 bases, V lost 6 bases, and 10 bases had no gene match. Germline assignment: CDR1 DFQATT and CDR2 SNEGSKA (reference sequence). The CDR3 region is CSAKAGTGLSYEQYL. The CDR3, as DNA: TGCAGTGCAAAGGCCGGGACAGGCCTCTCCTACGAGCAGTACCTC.

Comments on this clonotype: Possible read error: a much larger clone is one base away. The rearrangement uses TRBV3-1 and TRBJ2-7; no reliable D call. The CDR3 length is 14 residues. CDR1 is LGHDT, CDR2 YNNKEL, per germline (reference sequence). The CDR3 coding sequence is TGTGCCAGCAGCCAAGATTTAGGGTTAGGCGAGCAGTGCTTC. It codes for CASSQDLGLGEQCF.

In its sample, this clonotype was seen many times. The chain has TRBV20-1 and TRBJ1-2; 9 positions match TRBD1. Per germline, CDR1 DFQATT and CDR2 SNEGSKA (reference sequence). V was clipped by 5 bases and J by 4 bases; unmatched bases: 2. The CDR3 length is 12 residues. As DNA, the CDR3 is TGCAGTGCTGACAGGGGGGGCTATGGCTACACCTTC. Its translation: CSADRGGYGYTF.

This clonotype has ten or more counts. The chain links TRBV25-1 to TRBJ2-1; 9 bases are shared with TRBD2. In germline, CDR1 is MGHDK, CDR2 SYGVNS. The CDR3 loop spans 15 amino acids. Trimming removed 1 base from V and 5 bases from J; junction bases left unmatched: 3. The CDR3 DNA reads as TGTGCCAGCAGTGAATCTAAGCGGGGGGACAATGAGCAGTTCTTC. It encodes CASSESKRGDNEQFF.

This clonotype was recorded at least ten times. This chain connects TRBV6-5 to TRBJ2-2, with 7 bases that match TRBD1. Germline loops: CDR1 MNHEY, CDR2 SVGAGI. This CDR3 comprises 17 residues. V was clipped by 0 bases and J by 7 bases; unmatched bases: 11. The CDR3 coding sequence is TGTGCCAGCAGTTACTCTAATCCGGGACAGCTTCGCGGGGAGCTGTTTTTT. Protein sequence: CASSYSNPGQLRGELFF.

In DNA form, the CDR3 reads TGCGCCAGCAGCTTGCCCGGAAGCTCCTACAATGAGCAGTTCTTC. This gives the protein CASSLPGSSYNEQFF. The chain employs TRBV5-1 and TRBJ2-1; D unresolved. This CDR3 contains 15 residues. Per germline, CDR1 SGHRS and CDR2 YFSETQ. Trimming left V 1 base short and J 0 bases short, with 8 bases between.

This clonotype was seen ten or more times. This rearrangement joins TRBV30 to TRBJ1-5; D is unclear. Trimming took off 3 bases at V and 3 bases at J, with 6 bases between the two ends. The CDR3 is 12 amino acids. Per the germline V gene, CDR1 is GTSNPN and CDR2 is SVGIG (reference sequence). The CDR3 sequence is CAWSRPNQPQHF. DNA of the CDR3: TGTGCCTGGAGCAGACCCAATCAGCCCCAGCATTTT.

Points on this clonotype: Since a much larger clone is just one base distant, this may be a read error. The chain carries TRBV6-2 or TRBV6-3 and TRBJ2-7, with D possibly being TRBD1 (5 bases). The germline V gene encodes CDR1 MNHEY and CDR2 SVGEGT. The CDR3 is made up of 13 amino acids. Trimming took 6 bases from V and 3 from J, leaving 12 bases between them. This chain's CDR3 is CASRGASHYEQYF. In DNA form, the CDR3 reads TGTGCCAGCAGAGGGGCTAGTCACTACGAGCAGTACTTC.